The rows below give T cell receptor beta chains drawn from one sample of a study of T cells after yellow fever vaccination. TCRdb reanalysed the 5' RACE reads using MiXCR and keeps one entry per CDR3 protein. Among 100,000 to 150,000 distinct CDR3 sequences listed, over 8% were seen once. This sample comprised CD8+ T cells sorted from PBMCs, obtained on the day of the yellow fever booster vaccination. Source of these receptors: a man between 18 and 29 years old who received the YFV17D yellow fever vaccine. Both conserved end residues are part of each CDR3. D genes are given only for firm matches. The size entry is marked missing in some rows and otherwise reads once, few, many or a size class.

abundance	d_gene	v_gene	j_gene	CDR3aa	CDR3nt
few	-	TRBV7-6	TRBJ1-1	CASSLEDLSAMNTEAFF	TGTGCCAGCAGCTTAGAGGACTTATCGGCCATGAACACTGAAGCTTTCTTT
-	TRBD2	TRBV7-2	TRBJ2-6	CASSLVSSGGPSGANVLTF	TGTGCCAGCAGCTTAGTGAGTAGCGGGGGCCCCTCTGGGGCCAACGTCCTGACTTTC
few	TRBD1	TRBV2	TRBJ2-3	CASSKGQGMADTQYF	TGTGCCAGCAGTAAGGGACAGGGGATGGCAGATACGCAGTATTTT
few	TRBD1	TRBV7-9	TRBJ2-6	CASPGQGNPLVSGANVLTF	TGTGCCAGCCCTGGACAGGGGAACCCCCTTGTCTCTGGGGCCAACGTCCTGACTTTC
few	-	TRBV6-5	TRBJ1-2	CASSLDPRGLVYGYTF	TGTGCCAGCAGTTTGGACCCCCGGGGGCTCGTCTATGGCTACACCTTC
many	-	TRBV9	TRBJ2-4	CASSVQKGQVPLAKNIQYF	TGTGCCAGCAGCGTCCAAAAGGGACAAGTACCCCTAGCCAAAAACATTCAGTACTTC
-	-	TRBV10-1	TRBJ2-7	CASSEDQGSYEQYF	TGCGCCAGCAGTGAGGATCAGGGATCCTACGAGCAGTACTTC
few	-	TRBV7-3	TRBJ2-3	CASSPLGGTSTDTQYF	TGTGCCAGCAGCCCGCTTGGGGGGACTAGCACAGATACGCAGTATTTT
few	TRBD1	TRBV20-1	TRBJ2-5	CSARDRGYQETQYF	TGCAGTGCTAGGGACAGGGGTTATCAAGAGACCCAGTACTTC
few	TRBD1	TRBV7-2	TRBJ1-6	CASSLVEGAFSPLHF	TGTGCCAGCAGCTTAGTTGAGGGGGCATTTTCACCCCTCCACTTT
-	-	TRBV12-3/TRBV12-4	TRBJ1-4	CASSLPIGNEKLFF	TGTGCCAGCAGTTTACCCATCGGAAATGAAAAACTGTTTTTT
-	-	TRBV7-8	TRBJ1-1	CASIKPPRGRGTEAFF	TGTGCCAGCATTAAACCCCCTCGCGGAAGGGGCACTGAAGCTTTCTTT
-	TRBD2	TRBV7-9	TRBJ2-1	CASSSPGLAGGLYNEQFF	TGTGCCAGCAGCTCGCCGGGACTAGCGGGGGGGCTTTACAATGAGCAGTTCTTC
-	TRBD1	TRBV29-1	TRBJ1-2	CSGTGLYGYTF	TGCAGCGGGACAGGACTGTATGGCTACACCTTC
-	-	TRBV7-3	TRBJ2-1	CASSPSLSPSYNEQFF	TGTGCCAGCAGCCCCTCGCTTAGCCCGTCCTACAATGAGCAGTTCTTC
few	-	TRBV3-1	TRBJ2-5	CASSPWDLAGETQYF	TGTGCCAGCAGCCCCTGGGACCTAGCCGGAGAGACCCAGTACTTC
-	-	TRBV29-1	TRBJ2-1	CSARRESYNEQFF	TGCAGCGCCCGCAGGGAATCCTACAATGAGCAGTTCTTC